Reported below is one T cell receptor (beta chain). Its antigen is currently unknown. Germline values: CDR1 SQVTM, CDR2 ANQGSEA. Trimming took 1 base from V and 2 from J, leaving 11 bases between them. The CDR3 totals 14 residues. This entry comes from a study of CD8+ T cells in alopecia areata. Investigators isolated RNA and reverse transcribed it into cDNA to act as the sequencing template. Assay used: immunoSEQ multiplex PCR; TCRdb lists only in-frame clones, some missing. The sample records approximately 99,000 clones, around 59% being singletons. Points from the study as a whole: Normal-skin resident alphabeta T cells also appear among scalp sample sequences.

The sequence came from a human donor in good health. The specimen sequenced was CD8+ T cells sorted from blood. V and J are TRBV29-1 and TRBJ1-1; possibly TRBD1 for D (6 bases). This CDR3 reads CSVEAYGGNTEAFF. In DNA form, the CDR3 reads TGCAGCGTTGAAGCTTACGGGGGCAACACTGAAGCTTTCTTT.